The 17 T cell receptor beta chains listed next were all sequenced from one sample in a study of T cell responses to AZD1222 COVID-19 vaccine. Clones were sequenced by immunoSEQ multiplex PCR, and TCRdb holds only the in-frame ones, with some missing. The sample shows about 120,000 clones, 75% to 90% of them seen only once. The sequencing here drew on peripheral blood, taken on day 0 of MenACWY control vaccination. All receptors derive from an adult in good health.

In its sample, this clone was seen once. The chain employs TRBV4-1 and TRBJ1-4; D is possibly TRBD1 (6 bases). The V end was cut by 6 bases, the J end by 4 bases, with 12 bases between. The CDR3 runs 14 residues. Germline values: CDR1 MGHRA, CDR2 YSYEKL. CDR3 DNA: TGCGCCAGCAGTCGACAGGCTTTTAATGAAAAACTGTTTTTT. Translation gives CASSRQAFNEKLFF.

This chain joins TRBV5-8 and TRBJ2-3; the match to TRBD2 covers 15 bases. Per the germline V gene, CDR1 is SGHTS and CDR2 is YDEGEE. V lost 4 bases, J lost 4 bases, and 4 bases stayed unmatched. The CDR3 is made up of 16 amino acids. DNA of the CDR3: TGTGCCAGCAGCCAGAGGACTAGCGGGAGGGCAGATACGCAGTATTTT. It yields the protein CASSQRTSGRADTQYF. Filled out from reference TRBV5-8 and TRBJ2-3, the complete variable domain reads EAGVTQSPTHLIKTRGQQATLRCSPISGHTSVYWYQQALGLGLQFLLWYDEGEERNRGNFPPRFSGRQFPNYSSELNVNALELEDSALYLCASSQRTSGRADTQYFGPGTRLTVL.

The rearrangement joins TRBV7-7 to TRBJ2-6; D could derive from TRBD1 or TRBD2 (5 bases each). This CDR3 contains 15 residues. V was cut by 2 bases and J by 2 bases, with 7 bases left in between. Germline CDR1 and CDR2: SSHAT and FNYEAQ (reference sequence). The CDR3 region has the DNA TGTGCCAGCAGCTTAAGGGACGCTGGGGCCAACGTCCTGACTTTC. Encoded protein: CASSLRDAGANVLTF.

Only a few counts were recorded for this clone. This sequence joins TRBV29-1 and TRBJ2-7; a weak D match, TRBD1 (6 bases). CDR1 is SQVTM, CDR2 ANQGSEA, per germline. CDR3 length: 14 amino acids. Trimming took 1 base from V and 6 from J, leaving 16 bases between them. The CDR3 loop is CSVEANDRSSEQYF. The CDR3 coding sequence is TGCAGCGTTGAAGCTAATGACAGGTCATCCGAGCAGTACTTC.

Many counts were recorded for this clone. V gene TRBV11-3 combines with J gene TRBJ2-2; D is possibly TRBD1 (5 bases). CDR1 SGHNT and CDR2 YENEEA come from the germline V gene. This CDR3 has 14 residues. Trimming took 8 bases from V and 0 from J, leaving 10 bases between them. CDR3 sequence: CASLQVANTGELFF. The CDR3 nucleotides read TGTGCCAGCCTACAGGTTGCGAACACCGGGGAGCTGTTTTTT.

The chain has TRBV29-1 and TRBJ1-2, with no clear D. The length of the CDR3 is 12 residues. V was shortened by 1 base and J by 4 bases, with 7 bases between the two germline ends. Germline V gene lookup returns CDR1 SQVTM and CDR2 ANQGSEA. The CDR3 here is CSVEVTIYGYTF. The DNA for the CDR3 is TGCAGCGTTGAAGTAACCATCTATGGCTACACCTTC. The whole variable domain, remainder taken from reference TRBV29-1 and TRBJ1-2, is SAVISQKPSRDICQRGTSLTIQCQVDSQVTMMFWYRQQPGQSLTLIATANQGSEATYESGFVIDKFPISRPNLTFSTLTVSNMSPEDSSIYLCSVEVTIYGYTFGSGTRLTVV.

The chain joins TRBV11-3 to TRBJ1-2; TRBD1 might be the D (6 bases). V lost 3 bases and J 5 bases, leaving 10 bases between the germline ends. The CDR3 runs 13 residues. The germline gives CDR1 SGHNT, CDR2 YENEEA. The CDR3 coding sequence is TGTGCCAGCAGCTTCGACAGGTCATATGGCTACACCTTC. Translated: CASSFDRSYGYTF. Together with reference TRBV11-3 and TRBJ1-2, the CDR3 gives the full variable domain: EAGVVQSPRYKIIEKKQPVAFWCNPISGHNTLYWYLQNLGQGPELLIRYENEEAVDDSQLPKDRFSAERLKGVDSTLKIQPAELGDSAVYLCASSFDRSYGYTFGSGTRLTVV.

J is TRBJ2-5 and V is TRBV5-4; 9 bases match TRBD2. Germline V gives CDR1 SGHNT, CDR2 YYREEE (reference sequence). The CDR3 loop spans 20 amino acids. V was pared by 4 bases and J by 3 bases, with 22 bases of the junction left unmatched. CDR3 region: CASSLDVYSGRMGIKETQYF. CDR3 DNA sequence: TGTGCCAGCAGCCTAGATGTTTATAGCGGGAGAATGGGGATTAAAGAGACCCAGTACTTC.

The chain links TRBV5-6 to TRBJ2-7; 7 bases are shared with TRBD1. The CDR3 length is 13 residues. V was pared by 1 base and J by 4 bases, with 2 bases of the junction left unmatched. Germline V gene lookup returns CDR1 SGHDT and CDR2 YYEEEE. CDR3 DNA sequence: TGTGCCAGCAGCTTGCACAGGGGATACGAGCAGTACTTC. This sequence encodes CASSLHRGYEQYF.

The chain carries TRBV28 and TRBJ1-1; the D is unclear. The V and J ends lost 1 base and 6 bases respectively, with 9 bases between them. CDR1 MDHEN and CDR2 SYDVKM come from the germline V gene. CDR3 length equals 13 residues. CDR3 sequence (DNA): TGTGCCAGCAGTTTATCGGACTTTTCTGAAGCTTTCTTT. As protein: CASSLSDFSEAFF.

V gene TRBV7-6 combines with J gene TRBJ2-2; D could derive from TRBD1 or TRBD2 (5 bases each). The CDR3 has 18 residues. Germline V gene lookup returns CDR1 SGHVS and CDR2 FNYEAQ. Trimming took 1 base from V and 5 from J, leaving 20 bases between them. The CDR3 sequence is CASSLGSGRTGGTGELFF. Written as DNA, the CDR3 is TGTGCCAGCAGCTTAGGGTCCGGACGCACAGGAGGTACCGGGGAGCTGTTTTTT.

The chain recombines TRBV9 with TRBJ2-5; no reliable D call. Germline values: CDR1 SGDLS, CDR2 YYNGEE. The CDR3 is 13 residues long. V shed 2 bases and J shed 7 bases, with 12 bases lying between them. CDR3 sequence: CASSVGGSGTQYF. The CDR3 region has the DNA TGTGCCAGCAGCGTGGGTGGTTCAGGGACCCAGTACTTC.

The chain recombines TRBV6-5 with TRBJ2-5; TRBD1 might be the D (6 bases). The CDR3 runs to 13 residues. The germline gives CDR1 MNHEY, CDR2 SVGAGI. V dropped 6 bases and J dropped 1 base, with 9 bases sitting between them. As DNA, the CDR3 is TGTGCCAGCAGCGGACAGCCCCAAGAGACCCAGTACTTC. This gives the protein CASSGQPQETQYF.

V gene TRBV11-3 combines with J gene TRBJ2-1; D may be TRBD1 (6 bases). Germline CDR1 is SGHNT and CDR2 is YENEEA. CDR3 size: 16 residues. With 5 bases removed from V and 6 bases from J, the gap between germline ends came to 20 bases. The CDR3 region is CASSLRDNLVGNEQFF. In nucleotides, the CDR3 is TGTGCCAGCAGCCTTAGGGACAATTTGGTGGGCAATGAGCAGTTCTTC.

This clone was seen a single time. The genes are TRBV5-6 and TRBJ1-2; D uncertain. CDR3 size: 11 residues. Germline lookup yields CDR1 SGHDT and CDR2 YYEEEE. The ends were cut back, 1 base at V and 8 bases at J, with 6 bases in the middle. The CDR3 DNA is TGTGCCAGCAGCTTGAATCGGGGCTACACCTTC. Residues: CASSLNRGYTF.

The V gene is TRBV5-1, the J gene TRBJ2-5, with D possibly matching TRBD1 (6 bases). Trimming stripped 1 base from V and 0 bases from J, with 13 bases between. Germline lookup yields CDR1 SGHRS and CDR2 YFSETQ. CDR3 length: 16 amino acids. The CDR3 DNA reads TGCGCCAGCAGCTTGTCGTCAGGGGTCTACCAAGAGACCCAGTACTTC. Translation gives CASSLSSGVYQETQYF. Complete variable domain (other parts from reference TRBV5-1 and TRBJ2-5): KAGVTQTPRYLIKTRGQQVTLSCSPISGHRSVSWYQQTPGQGLQFLFEYFSETQRNKGNFPGRFSGRQFSNSRSEMNVSTLELGDSALYLCASSLSSGVYQETQYFGPGTRLLVL.

The table lists this clone with a few counts. This chain joins TRBV7-9 and TRBJ2-3; 8 nucleotides match TRBD1. V lost 5 bases, J lost 0 bases, and 4 bases stayed unmatched. Germline V gene data show CDR1 as SEHNR and CDR2 as FQNEAQ (reference sequence). The CDR3 contains 15 residues. CDR3 residues: CASSLRTGSTDTQYF. For the CDR3, the DNA is TGTGCCAGCAGCCTTAGGACAGGGAGCACAGATACGCAGTATTTT.